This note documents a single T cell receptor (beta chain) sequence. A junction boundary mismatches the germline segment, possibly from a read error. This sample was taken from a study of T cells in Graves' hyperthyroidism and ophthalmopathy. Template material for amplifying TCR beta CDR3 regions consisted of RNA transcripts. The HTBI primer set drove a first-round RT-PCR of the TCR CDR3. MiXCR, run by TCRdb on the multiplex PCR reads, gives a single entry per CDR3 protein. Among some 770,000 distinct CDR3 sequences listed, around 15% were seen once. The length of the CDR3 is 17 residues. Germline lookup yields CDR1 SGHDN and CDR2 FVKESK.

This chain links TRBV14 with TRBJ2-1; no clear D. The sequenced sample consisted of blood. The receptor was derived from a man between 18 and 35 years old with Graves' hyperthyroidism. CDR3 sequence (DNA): TGTGTCAGCAGCCAAGAGCCCGCGGCGAGCTCCTACAATGAGCAGTTCTTC. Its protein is CVSSQEPAASSYNEQFF.